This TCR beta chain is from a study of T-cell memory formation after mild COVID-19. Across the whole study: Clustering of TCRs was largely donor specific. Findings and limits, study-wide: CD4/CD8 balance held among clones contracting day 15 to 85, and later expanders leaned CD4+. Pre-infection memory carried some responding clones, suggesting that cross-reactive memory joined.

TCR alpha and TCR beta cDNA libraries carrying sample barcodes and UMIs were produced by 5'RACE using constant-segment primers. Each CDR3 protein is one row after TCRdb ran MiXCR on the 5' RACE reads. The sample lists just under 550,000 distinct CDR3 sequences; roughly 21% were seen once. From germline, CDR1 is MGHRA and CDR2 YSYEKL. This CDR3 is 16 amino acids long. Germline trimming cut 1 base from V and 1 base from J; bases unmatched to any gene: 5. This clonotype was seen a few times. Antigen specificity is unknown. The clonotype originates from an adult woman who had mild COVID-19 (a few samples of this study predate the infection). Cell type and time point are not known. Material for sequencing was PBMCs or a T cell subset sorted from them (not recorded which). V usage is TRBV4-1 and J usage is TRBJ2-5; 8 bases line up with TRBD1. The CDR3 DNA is TGCGCCAGCAGCCAAGCACCCGGGACAGGCCAAGAGACCCAGTACTTC. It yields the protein CASSQAPGTGQETQYF.